This T cell receptor (beta chain) was sequenced for a study of shared clonotypes between healthy human individuals. In the authors' workflow: Quality scores were absent from the junction-only immunoSEQ sequences, so filtering differed. The data were produced by immunoSEQ multiplex PCR, yet TCRdb's version contains in-frame clones alone and is incomplete. V and J calls and clone size are those listed in that table; D and trimming were worked out from the DNA. The data contain 470,000 or so clones, roughly 80% of them singletons. The germline V gene encodes CDR1 SGHTA and CDR2 FQGTGA. This CDR3 spans 15 amino acids. With 0 bases removed from V and 9 bases from J, the gap between germline ends came to 15 bases. All donors were healthy HIV-negative adults lacking recent acute infections or vaccinations. Every contributor of samples was a Caucasian grown-up residing in Nashville, Tennessee.

The genes are TRBV7-3 and TRBJ2-1, with a possible D match to TRBD2 (6 bases). The specimen sequenced was PBMCs. This TCR was recovered from a woman in her thirties or forties in good health. Some clones in this sample may be carry-over from other donors' samples. CDR3 in DNA: TGTGCCAGCAGCTTAACCCGGACTAACGGGAGTGAGCAGTTCTTC. Amino acid sequence: CASSLTRTNGSEQFF. Full variable domain (missing parts from reference TRBV7-3 and TRBJ2-1): GAGVSQTPSNKVTEKGKYVELRCDPISGHTALYWYRQSLGQGPEFLIYFQGTGAADDSGLPNDRFFAVRPEGSVSTLKIQRTERGDSAVYLCASSLTRTNGSEQFFGPGTRLTVL.